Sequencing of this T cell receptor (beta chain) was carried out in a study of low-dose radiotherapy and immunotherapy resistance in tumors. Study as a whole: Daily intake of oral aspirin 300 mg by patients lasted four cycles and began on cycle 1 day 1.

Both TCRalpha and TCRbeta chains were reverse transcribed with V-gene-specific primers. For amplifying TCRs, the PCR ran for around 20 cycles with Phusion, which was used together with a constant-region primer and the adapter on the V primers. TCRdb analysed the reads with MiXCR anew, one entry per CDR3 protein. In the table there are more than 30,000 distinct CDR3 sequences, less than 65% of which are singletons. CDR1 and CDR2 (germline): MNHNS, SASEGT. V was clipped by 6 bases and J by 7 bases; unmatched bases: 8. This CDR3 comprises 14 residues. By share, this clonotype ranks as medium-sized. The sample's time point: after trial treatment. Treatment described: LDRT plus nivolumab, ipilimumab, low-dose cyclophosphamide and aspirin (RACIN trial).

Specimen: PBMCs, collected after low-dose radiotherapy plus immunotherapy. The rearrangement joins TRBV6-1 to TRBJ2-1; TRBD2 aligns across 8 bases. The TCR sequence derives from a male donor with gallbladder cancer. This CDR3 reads CASRTSGLFNEQFF. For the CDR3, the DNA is TGTGCCAGCAGAACTAGCGGACTCTTTAATGAGCAGTTCTTC.